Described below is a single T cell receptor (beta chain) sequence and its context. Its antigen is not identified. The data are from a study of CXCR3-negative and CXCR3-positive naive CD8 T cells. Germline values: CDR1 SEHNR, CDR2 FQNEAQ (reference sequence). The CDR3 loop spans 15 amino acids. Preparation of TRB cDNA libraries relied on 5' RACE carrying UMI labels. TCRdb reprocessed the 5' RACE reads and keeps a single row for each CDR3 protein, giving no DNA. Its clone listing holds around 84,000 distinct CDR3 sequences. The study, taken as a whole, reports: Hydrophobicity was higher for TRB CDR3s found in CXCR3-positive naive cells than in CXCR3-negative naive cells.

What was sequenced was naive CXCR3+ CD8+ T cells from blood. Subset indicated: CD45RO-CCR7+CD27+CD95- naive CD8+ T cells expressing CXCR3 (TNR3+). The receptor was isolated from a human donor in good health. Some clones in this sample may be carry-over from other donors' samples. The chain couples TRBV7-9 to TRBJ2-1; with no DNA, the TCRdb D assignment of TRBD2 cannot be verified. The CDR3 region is CASTRIRDYDNEQFF.